Described below is a single T cell receptor (beta chain) sequence and its context. Its matching antigen is unknown. These data originate in a study of T cells after yellow fever vaccination. V was clipped by 4 bases and J by 2 bases; unmatched bases: 7. The germline gives CDR1 SGHNT, CDR2 YYREEE (reference sequence). CDR3 length equals 15 residues. TCR cDNA was made by 5'RACE template switching, adding a universal primer site and UMIs. A single record per CDR3 protein comes from TCRdb applying MiXCR to the 5' RACE reads. The sample holds hundreds of thousands of distinct CDR3 sequences, about a sixth seen once. Overall study findings and caveats: Most clones from primary vaccination were detected again post-booster (around 95% CD4, about 88% CD8). Contamination by abundant bulk-population clonotypes could be present in FACS-sorted repertoires.

This TCR was sampled from a man in his late teens or twenties who received the YFV17D yellow fever vaccine. The rearrangement uses TRBV5-4 and TRBJ1-2; 8 positions agree with TRBD1. The source was PBMCs, collected around 5 days after the first yellow fever vaccination. CDR3 in amino acids: CASSRWDRLNYGYTF. The CDR3 DNA reads TGTGCCAGCAGCCGTTGGGACAGGTTAAACTATGGCTACACCTTC.